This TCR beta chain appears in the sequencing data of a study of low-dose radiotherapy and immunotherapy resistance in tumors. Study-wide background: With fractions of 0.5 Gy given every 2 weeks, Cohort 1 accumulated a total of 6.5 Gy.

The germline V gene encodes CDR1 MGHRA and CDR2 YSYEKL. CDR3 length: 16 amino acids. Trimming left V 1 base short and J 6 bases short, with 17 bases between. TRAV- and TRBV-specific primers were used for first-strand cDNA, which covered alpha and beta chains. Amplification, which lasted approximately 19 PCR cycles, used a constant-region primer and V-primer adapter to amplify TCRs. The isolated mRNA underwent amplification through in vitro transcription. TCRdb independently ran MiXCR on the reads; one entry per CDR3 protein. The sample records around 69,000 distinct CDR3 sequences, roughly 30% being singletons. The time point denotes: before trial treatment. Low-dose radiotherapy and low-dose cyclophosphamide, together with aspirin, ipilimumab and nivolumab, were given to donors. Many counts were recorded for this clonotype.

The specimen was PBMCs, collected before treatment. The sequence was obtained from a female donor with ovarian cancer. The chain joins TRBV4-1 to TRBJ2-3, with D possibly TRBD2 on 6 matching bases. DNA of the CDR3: TGCGCCAGCAGCCAAGTACCAGGCCTAGCGTCGGATACGCAGTATTTT. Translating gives CASSQVPGLASDTQYF.